What follows is one T cell receptor (beta chain) and its context. What it binds is not known. These data originate in a study of shared clonotypes between healthy human individuals. Original analysis: ImmunoSEQ gave junction-only sequences without quality scores, so filtering differed. The data were produced by immunoSEQ multiplex PCR, yet TCRdb's version contains in-frame clones alone and is incomplete. That table furnishes V, J and clone size, whereas the DNA furnished D and trimming. Of roughly 520,000 clones in the sample, roughly 95% were seen once. CDR3 length: 14 amino acids. The V end lost 1 base, the J end lost 6 bases, and 10 bases lay between the germline ends. CDR1 is MNHEY and CDR2 is SMNVEV in the germline V gene (reference sequence). Whole-study findings and limits: Around 5.3% of naive CD4 clonotypes were shared across a few donors. Measured sharing among donors was expected to vary with sequencing depth. Generation probabilities of non-shared clonotypes were lower (relative to those shared by all four donors).

The chain couples TRBV27 to TRBJ2-1; perhaps TRBD2 as D (5 bases). Sequenced input: naive CD4+ T cells sorted from blood. Subset given: CD45RA+ positively selected. This TCR was sampled from a woman in her thirties in good health. The DNA for the CDR3 is TGTGCCAGCAGTTTATTACGCCGGGGCAATGAGCAGTTCTTC. This sequence encodes CASSLLRRGNEQFF.